The 11 T cell receptor beta chains in this list originate from one sample, sequenced in a study of beta chain features in type 1 diabetes. Sequencing targeted expressed TCRB transcripts, as all isolated RNA had been reverse transcribed. TCRdb keeps only in-frame clones here, not all; method: immunoSEQ multiplex PCR. The profile covers 860,000 or so clones, with 15% to 20% appearing a single time and around 0.02% taken by the ten largest. The specimen sequenced was naive CD4+ T cells from blood. The receptors here all came from a woman between 18 and 29 years old in good health.

This clone was found a few times. The chain carries TRBV11-2 and TRBJ2-2; D uncertain. Deletions cut 5 bases from V and 6 bases from J, with 13 bases between. The CDR3 has 14 residues. Per the germline V gene, CDR1 is SGHAT and CDR2 is FQNNGV. In DNA, the CDR3 is TGTGCCAGCAGCCCGTTGATAGGCGCCGGGGAGCTGTTTTTT. Protein sequence: CASSPLIGAGELFF.

The chain joins TRBV5-1 to TRBJ2-5; TRBD2 agrees at 9 bases. The CDR3 sequence is 14 residues long. The V and J ends lost 4 bases and 2 bases, in that order; junction bases with no gene match: 3. Germline V gene sequence: CDR1 SGHRS, CDR2 YFSETQ. DNA for the CDR3: TGCGCCAGCAGCCGCGGGAGGGGTCAAGAGACCCAGTACTTC. This codes for CASSRGRGQETQYF.

This clone has only a few counts. The chain links TRBV19 to TRBJ2-1; D possibly corresponds to TRBD2 (6 bases). The CDR3 spans 14 residues. Trimming took 2 bases from V and 4 from J, leaving 9 bases between them. Germline V gene lookup returns CDR1 LNHDA and CDR2 SQIVND (reference sequence). The CDR3 nucleotides read TGTGCCAGTAGTATACCGGGACTTTACAATGAGCAGTTCTTC. Protein sequence: CASSIPGLYNEQFF.

As concerns this clone: Other DNA sequences in the same sample also yield this CDR3. The chain combines TRBV28 with TRBJ2-5; D is ambiguous. Germline assignment: CDR1 MDHEN and CDR2 SYDVKM. The germline V and J ends were trimmed by 2 bases and 5 bases, with 9 bases remaining between them. This CDR3 comprises 13 residues. The CDR3 is CASSLGQIETQYF. The CDR3 DNA reads as TGTGCCAGCAGTTTAGGGCAGATTGAGACCCAGTACTTC.

This rearrangement joins TRBV6-6 to TRBJ1-5, with D tentatively TRBD1 (6 bases). The CDR3 sequence is 14 residues long. Per germline, CDR1 MNHNY and CDR2 SVGAGI (reference sequence). V was trimmed by 5 bases and J by 6 bases, leaving 14 bases between them. Here the CDR3 DNA reads TGTGCCAGCAGTCCCTTTAACAGGGTTCAGCCCCAGCATTTT. This translates into CASSPFNRVQPQHF.

The chain uses TRBV28 and TRBJ1-2, with 7 nucleotides matching TRBD1. After removal of 5 bases from V and 0 bases from J, the junction contained 6 bases not matched to a gene. CDR3 length: 15 amino acids. Germline V gene data show CDR1 as MDHEN and CDR2 as SYDVKM. The CDR3 region is CASSPGQVSNYGYTF. The CDR3 DNA follows: TGTGCCAGCAGTCCCGGACAGGTATCTAACTATGGCTACACCTTC.

This clone was seen a handful of times. The chain uses TRBV7-2 and TRBJ2-5; D gene ambiguous. The CDR3 runs 14 residues. The germline CDR1 and CDR2 sequences are SGHTA and FQGNSA. The V and J ends lost 3 bases and 2 bases respectively, with 10 bases between them. This CDR3 reads CASSFDQQQETQYF. DNA of the CDR3: TGTGCCAGCAGCTTCGATCAGCAGCAAGAGACCCAGTACTTC. The variable domain in full, completed from reference TRBV7-2 and TRBJ2-5, reads GAGVSQSPSNKVTEKGKDVELRCDPISGHTALYWYRQSLGQGLEFLIYFQGNSAPDKSGLPSDRFSAERTGGSVSTLTIQRTQQEDSAVYLCASSFDQQQETQYFGPGTRLLVL.

Remarks on this clone: This CDR3 is also generated by other DNA sequences in the sample. The chain recombines TRBV19 with TRBJ1-5; possible D gene TRBD1, 5 bases. V lost 6 bases to trimming and J lost 3 bases, with 9 bases between them. The CDR3 length is 13 residues. The germline gives CDR1 LNHDA, CDR2 SQIVND (reference sequence). The CDR3 is CASSRQLNQPQHF. For the CDR3, the DNA is TGTGCCAGTAGCCGACAGCTCAATCAGCCCCAGCATTTT.

The rearrangement joins TRBV9 to TRBJ2-2; the D gene is possibly TRBD1 (6 bases). The CDR3 length is 15 residues. Germline loops: CDR1 SGDLS, CDR2 YYNGEE. V lost 3 bases and J 2 bases, leaving 11 bases between the germline ends. Here the CDR3 reads CASSADSTNTGELFF. In nucleotides, the CDR3 is TGTGCCAGCAGCGCGGACAGTACAAACACCGGGGAGCTGTTTTTT.

The V gene is TRBV7-8, the J gene TRBJ2-1; D gene ambiguous. The CDR3 length is 14 residues. V was pared by 2 bases and J by 4 bases, with 9 bases between. CDR1 SGHVS and CDR2 FQNEAQ come from the germline V gene. In nucleotides, the CDR3 is TGTGCCAGCAGCTTATTTGGAGTTTACAATGAGCAGTTCTTC. This codes for CASSLFGVYNEQFF.

The V and J genes are TRBV7-3 and TRBJ2-1; the D is unclear. Germline loops: CDR1 SGHTA, CDR2 FQGTGA. This CDR3 contains 11 residues. V lost 2 bases and J lost 10, with 6 bases in between. The CDR3 DNA reads TGTGCCAGCAGCTTATACGGGGAGCAGTTCTTC. It translates to CASSLYGEQFF.